The source of this T cell receptor beta chain is a study of cytomegalovirus exposure and HLA in healthy donors. Primers for the PCR totalled 60 Vbeta and 13 Jbeta. The table came from immunoSEQ multiplex PCR; TCRdb's copy has only in-frame clones and leaves some out. The table has 100,000 to 150,000 clones, about 16% seen once; the top ten hold under 2%. Points on this clone: The antigen remains unidentified.

The V gene's germline CDR1 is SGHDT and CDR2 YYEEEE. The trim removed 4 bases at V and 7 bases at J, leaving 6 bases unmatched. The CDR3 sequence is 14 residues long. Study-level results: Most TCR beta V segments were productive about 87% or about 30% of the time in an earlier analysis. Analysis performed later found 16,000 or so TCR beta sequences associated with HLA alleles at 0.05 false discovery rate.

Sequencing was performed on PBMCs. The sequence derives from a woman aged 18 to 35 in good health and CMV-seronegative. This chain uses TRBV5-6 with TRBJ2-3, with 10 positions matching TRBD1. The CDR3 here is CASSGDRGRYTQYF. CDR3 coding DNA: TGTGCCAGCAGCGGGGACAGGGGCAGATATACGCAGTATTTT.